These 16 T cell receptor beta chains were sequenced from one sample in a study of regulatory T cells in long-lasting Graves disease. Noted time point: persistent/refractory GD, antithyroid drugs over 5 years with positive TRAb. Scientists built the TCR library using RNA that was extracted from PBMCs. CDR3-region Arm-PCR and iRepertoire HTBI primers produced the TCR beta libraries. MiXCR, run by TCRdb on the multiplex PCR reads, gives a single entry per CDR3 protein. In the table there are over 450,000 distinct CDR3 sequences, 20% to 25% of which are singletons. The specimen comprised peripheral blood mononuclear cells (PBMCs), sampled when the disease was refractory, from a patient treated with antithyroid drugs. These TCRs come from a female donor with Graves disease.

A note on this clonotype: A much larger clone lies a single base off, so this may be a read error. The chain has TRBV3-1 and TRBJ1-2; D ambiguous. This CDR3 spans 15 amino acids. Germline CDR1 reads LGHDT; CDR2 reads YNNKEL (reference sequence). The CDR3 sequence is CAGSQDLTTSYGYTF. CDR3 nucleotides: TGTGCCGGCAGCCAAGATCTGACCACAAGCTATGGCTACACCTTC. Full variable domain (missing parts from reference TRBV3-1 and TRBJ1-2): DTAVSQTPKYLVTQMGNDKSIKCEQNLGHDTMYWYKQDSKKFLKIMFSYNNKELIINETVPNRFSPKSPDKAHLNLHINSLELGDSAVYFCAGSQDLTTSYGYTFGSGTRLTVV.

This clonotype was seen ten or more times. This chain links TRBV12-3 or TRBV12-4 with TRBJ1-4; possible D gene TRBD1, 6 bases. V was pared by 4 bases and J by 5 bases, with 14 bases between. This CDR3 has 15 amino acids. In nucleotides, the CDR3 is TGTGCCAGCAGTTCGACAGTGAGGGGGAATGAAAAACTGTTTTTT. It yields the protein CASSSTVRGNEKLFF.

In its sample, this clonotype was seen many times. This sequence joins TRBV29-1 and TRBJ2-7; 12 positions match TRBD2. This CDR3 has 15 residues. CDR1 is SQVTM and CDR2 is ANQGSEA in the germline V gene. The V and J ends lost 7 bases and 1 base, in that order; junction bases with no gene match: 8. CDR3 in DNA: TGCAGCGCTTGGGGAACTAGCGGGGGGTCCTACGAGCAGTACTTC. Its protein product is CSAWGTSGGSYEQYF.

The table lists this clonotype with many counts. The gene calls are TRBV2 and TRBJ2-7; 7 bases are a match to TRBD1. The V and J ends lost 5 bases and 0 bases, in that order; junction bases with no gene match: 7. Per the germline V gene, CDR1 is SNHLY and CDR2 is FYNNEI. The CDR3 has 15 residues. The CDR3, as DNA: TGTGCCAGCAGTACCCTGGACAGGCACTCCTACGAGCAGTACTTC. It yields the protein CASSTLDRHSYEQYF. The full variable domain, its missing parts supplied by reference TRBV2 and TRBJ2-7, is EPEVTQTPSHQVTQMGQEVILRCVPISNHLYFYWYRQILGQKVEFLVSFYNNEISEKSEIFDDQFSVERPDGSNFTLKIRSTKLEDSAMYFCASSTLDRHSYEQYFGPGTRLTVT.

This clonotype has just a few counts. The gene calls are TRBV20-1 and TRBJ1-6; 7 positions match TRBD1. The CDR3 contains 14 residues. Trimming took 2 bases from V and 6 from J; bases not matched to a gene: 4. Germline V gene data show CDR1 as DFQATT and CDR2 as SNEGSKA (reference sequence). The CDR3 spells CSARPGQLNSPLHF. In DNA, the CDR3 is TGCAGTGCTAGACCGGGACAGCTTAATTCACCCCTCCACTTT.

This clonotype has only a few counts. The chain recombines TRBV28 with TRBJ2-4; D could derive from TRBD1 or TRBD2 (5 bases each). V lost 10 bases, J lost 0 bases, and 19 bases lay in between. From germline, CDR1 is MDHEN and CDR2 SYDVKM. This CDR3 is built from 16 residues. The CDR3 nucleotides are TGTGCCACCGACTCTTTAGAGGGGCTAGCCAAAAACATTCAGTACTTC. Its translation: CATDSLEGLAKNIQYF.

Points on this clonotype: This clone may be a read error of a much larger clone one base away. This chain links TRBV10-3 with TRBJ1-2; 7 bases map to TRBD1. Germline loops: CDR1 ENHRY, CDR2 SYGVKD. The CDR3 sequence is 13 residues long. V trimming: 11 bases; J trimming: 0 bases; junction bases outside the gene matches: 6. The CDR3 protein is CASGTDPNYGYTF. The CDR3 nucleotides are TGTGCCTCCGGGACAGACCCTAACTATGGCTACACCTTC.

Turning to this clonotype: A single base is all that separates this from a far larger clone, so a read error is likely. The rearrangement joins TRBV7-3 to TRBJ1-1; no clear D gene. This CDR3 contains 13 residues. The germline CDR1 and CDR2 sequences are SGHTA and FQGTGA. Trimming took 7 bases from V and 3 from J, leaving 12 bases between them. The CDR3 bases are TGTGCCAGCATCCTCGGGGTCGACACTGAAGCTTTCTTT. Translated: CASILGVDTEAFF.

This sequence joins TRBV9 and TRBJ1-6; the match to TRBD1 covers 10 bases. The germline V gene encodes CDR1 SGDLS and CDR2 YYNGEE. Trimming cost V 3 bases and J 10 bases; bases outside gene matches: 1. The CDR3 runs 13 residues. CDR3 nucleotides: TGTGCCAGCAGCGAGACAGGGGGCTCACCCCTCCACTTT. This translates into CASSETGGSPLHF.

This clonotype was detected many times. V usage is TRBV29-1 and J usage is TRBJ1-1; no reliable D call. The CDR3 sequence is 14 residues long. Trimming shortened V by 6 bases and J by 0 bases, and 14 bases separated the two germline ends. Germline values: CDR1 SQVTM, CDR2 ANQGSEA. In DNA form, the CDR3 reads TGCAGCGTGAGGTTAAGGATGATGAACACTGAAGCTTTCTTT. Protein product: CSVRLRMMNTEAFF.

The V gene is TRBV29-1, the J gene TRBJ2-5; 11 nucleotides match TRBD2. The V gene's germline CDR1 is SQVTM and CDR2 ANQGSEA. The CDR3 covers 12 residues. V trimming: 4 bases; J trimming: 5 bases; junction bases outside the gene matches: 0. CDR3: CSVASGRETQYF. Written as DNA, the CDR3 is TGCAGCGTTGCTAGCGGGAGGGAGACCCAGTACTTC.

This clonotype has a count of ten or more. This rearrangement joins TRBV11-2 to TRBJ2-5; unclear D gene. The CDR3 contains 13 residues. The V end was cut by 0 bases, the J end by 4 bases, with 6 bases between. Germline values: CDR1 SGHAT, CDR2 FQNNGV. The CDR3 bases are TGTGCCAGCAGCTTAGATAGTAGAGAGACCCAGTACTTC. It yields the protein CASSLDSRETQYF.

The rearrangement joins TRBV7-9 to TRBJ1-3; 7 nucleotides match TRBD1. Trimming removed 3 bases from V and 3 bases from J; junction bases left unmatched: 5. The CDR3 loop spans 15 amino acids. Looked up from germline, CDR1 is SEHNR and CDR2 is FQNEAQ (reference sequence). CDR3 in amino acids: CASSLGQKIGNTIYF. In DNA, the CDR3 is TGTGCCAGCAGCTTGGGACAGAAAATTGGAAACACCATATATTTT.

This clonotype showed up many times. This chain uses TRBV28 with TRBJ1-5; a possible D gene is TRBD1 (6 bases). V shed 5 bases and J shed 2 bases, with 19 bases lying between them. The CDR3 has 17 amino acids. Germline V gene data show CDR1 as MDHEN and CDR2 as SYDVKM. The DNA of the CDR3 is TGTGCCAGCAGTCCCCACGGGATCAGGGGCGGCAATCAGCCCCAGCATTTT. This gives the protein CASSPHGIRGGNQPQHF.

V usage is TRBV6-1 and J usage is TRBJ2-7; 8 bases align to TRBD1. The CDR3 runs 16 residues. The V and J ends lost 1 base and 5 bases, in that order; junction bases with no gene match: 10. Germline lookup yields CDR1 MNHNS and CDR2 SASEGT. The CDR3 nucleotides read TGTGCCAGCAGTGAAGGCAGGGGGCACGAATCCAACGAGCAGTACTTC. Translated, it gives CASSEGRGHESNEQYF.

The chain couples TRBV12-3 or TRBV12-4 to TRBJ2-3, with D uncertain. This CDR3 has 13 residues. V lost 6 bases, J lost 0 bases, and 7 bases lay in between. The CDR3 here is CASRNPSTDTQYF. The CDR3 coding sequence is TGTGCCAGCAGGAATCCGAGCACAGATACGCAGTATTTT.